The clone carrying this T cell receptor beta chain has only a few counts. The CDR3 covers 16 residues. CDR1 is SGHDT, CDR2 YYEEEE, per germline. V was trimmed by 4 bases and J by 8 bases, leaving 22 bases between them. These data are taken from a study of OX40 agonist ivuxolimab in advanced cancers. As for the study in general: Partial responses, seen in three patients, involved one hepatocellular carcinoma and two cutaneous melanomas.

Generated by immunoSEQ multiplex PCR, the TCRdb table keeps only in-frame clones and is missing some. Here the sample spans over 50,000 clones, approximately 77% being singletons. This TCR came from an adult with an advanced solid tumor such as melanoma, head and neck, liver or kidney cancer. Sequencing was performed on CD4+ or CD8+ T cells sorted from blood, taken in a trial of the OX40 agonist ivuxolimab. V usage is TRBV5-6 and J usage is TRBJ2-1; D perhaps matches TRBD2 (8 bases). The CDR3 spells CASSPGGATGFHEQFF. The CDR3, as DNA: TGTGCCAGCAGCCCGGGGGGGGCGACAGGGTTCCATGAGCAGTTCTTC.